Presented here are 30 T cell receptor beta chains from one specimen sequenced in a study of cytomegalovirus exposure and HLA in healthy donors. Primers for the PCR totalled 60 Vbeta and 13 Jbeta. Clones were sequenced by immunoSEQ multiplex PCR, and TCRdb holds only the in-frame ones, with some missing. The top ten hold 4.8% of the sample, which has more than 90,000 clones, around three quarters seen once. The sequencing sample was made of PBMCs. The receptors stem from a man under 40 in good health and CMV-seropositive.

V gene TRBV28 combines with J gene TRBJ2-4; 7 positions agree with TRBD1. Unmatched junction bases numbered 18, after V lost 0 bases and J lost 1 base. The CDR3 has 21 amino acids. Germline values: CDR1 MDHEN, CDR2 SYDVKM. The CDR3 DNA reads TGTGCCAGCAGTTTATGCAGCAGGACAGGACCGACACCGGAGGCCAAAAACATTCAGTACTTC. As protein: CASSLCSRTGPTPEAKNIQYF.

The J gene is TRBJ1-5, the V gene TRBV6-1; D possibly corresponds to TRBD1 (5 bases). The V and J ends lost 6 bases and 10 bases respectively, with 22 bases between them. Germline loops: CDR1 MNHNS, CDR2 SASEGT. The CDR3 spans 15 residues. The CDR3 region is CASSAVGVWGDPQHF. CDR3 nucleotides: TGTGCCAGCAGCGCAGTTGGGGTCTGGGGGGATCCCCAGCATTTT.

This clone has more than one count but fewer than ten. The V call is TRBV7-9, the J call TRBJ1-1; D is ambiguous. Trimming cost V 5 bases and J 1 base, with 8 bases left between them. The CDR3 runs 13 residues. Germline V gene sequence: CDR1 SEHNR, CDR2 FQNEAQ (reference sequence). The CDR3 region is CASSPQANTEAFF. The CDR3 DNA sequence: TGTGCCAGCAGCCCCCAAGCGAACACTGAAGCTTTCTTT.

As concerns this clone: A read error may produce the germline difference seen at one junction end. This chain uses TRBV25-1 with TRBJ1-2; 7 bases align to TRBD1. Germline CDR1 MGHDK, CDR2 SYGVNS. The CDR3 consists of 14 residues. The DNA of the CDR3 is TGTGCCAGCAGTAACAGGGGACTGGCCTATGGCTACCCCTTC. It is translated as CASSNRGLAYGYPF.

The genes are TRBV18 and TRBJ2-5; 9 positions match TRBD1. The J call is uncertain, as TRBJ2-7 better fits the DNA end. The germline V gene encodes CDR1 KGHSH and CDR2 LQKENI. The CDR3 sequence is 16 residues long. The CDR3: CASSPNRPGQGYEQYF. DNA for the CDR3: TGTGCCAGCTCACCTAATAGACCGGGACAGGGCTACGAGCAGTACTTC.

CDR3 amino acids: CASSYAAGAKNIQYF. The CDR3 nucleotides read TGTGCCAGCAGTTATGCAGCGGGGGCCAAAAACATTCAGTACTTC. The rearrangement uses TRBV28 and TRBJ2-4; 7 nucleotides align to TRBD2. Germline V gene sequence: CDR1 MDHEN, CDR2 SYDVKM. J lost 1 base, V lost 4 bases, and 4 bases had no gene match. This CDR3 comprises 15 residues.

The V gene is TRBV27, the J gene TRBJ1-2; D perhaps matches TRBD1 (6 bases). The V and J ends lost 4 bases and 7 bases respectively, with 16 bases between them. The CDR3 has 14 residues. Per the germline V gene, CDR1 is MNHEY and CDR2 is SMNVEV (reference sequence). The CDR3 DNA reads TGTGCCAGCAGTTCGGGGGGCAAGTTCTCTGGCTACACCTTC. Translating it yields CASSSGGKFSGYTF.

As regards this clone: At the DNA level, this CDR3 is encoded by other sequences in the same sample as well. V usage is TRBV28 and J usage is TRBJ1-2; 8 nucleotides align to TRBD1. Losses at the gene ends were 1 base for V and 4 bases for J; bases not matched to a gene: 8. CDR3 length: 16 residues. Germline V gene data show CDR1 as MDHEN and CDR2 as SYDVKM. The CDR3 spells CASSLLGNRGSYGYTF. The CDR3 bases are TGTGCCAGCAGTTTATTGGGGAACAGGGGGAGCTATGGCTACACCTTC.

This sequence joins TRBV28 and TRBJ2-7; 15 bases are a match to TRBD2. CDR1 is MDHEN, CDR2 SYDVKM, per germline. CDR3 size: 20 residues. V lost 4 bases to trimming and J lost 4 bases; unmatched junction nucleotides: 17. As DNA, the CDR3 is TGTGCCAGCAGTTCCCCCCCCGGGACTAGCGGGGGGCGGACCTTTTACGAGCAGTACTTC. Its protein product is CASSSPPGTSGGRTFYEQYF.

The chain links TRBV30 to TRBJ1-6; 9 bases are a match to TRBD1. Germline assignment: CDR1 GTSNPN and CDR2 SVGIG (reference sequence). Trimming cost V 5 bases and J 9 bases; bases outside gene matches: 20. The CDR3 spans 18 residues. The CDR3 spells CAWLPRGQGHNPTSPLHF. In DNA, the CDR3 is TGTGCCTGGTTGCCTCGGGGACAGGGCCACAATCCGACTTCACCCCTCCACTTT. The full variable domain, in which reference TRBV30 and TRBJ1-6 provide the parts outside the CDR3, is SQTIHQWPATLVQPVGSPLSLECTVEGTSNPNLYWYRQAAGRGLQLLFYSVGIGQISSEVPQNLSASRPQDRQFILSSKKLLLSDSGFYLCAWLPRGQGHNPTSPLHFGNGTRLTVT.

The chain joins TRBV5-4 to TRBJ2-3; D may be TRBD2 (5 bases). Germline values: CDR1 SGHNT, CDR2 YYREEE (reference sequence). This CDR3 has 15 residues. The germline V and J ends were trimmed by 0 bases and 0 bases, with 8 bases remaining between them. The CDR3 DNA reads as TGTGCCAGCAGCTTGGATCGGGGTAGCACAGATACGCAGTATTTT. This sequence encodes CASSLDRGSTDTQYF.

The chain has TRBV9 and TRBJ1-3; TRBD1 aligns across 7 bases. This CDR3 spans 13 amino acids. The germline V gene has CDR1 SGDLS and CDR2 YYNGEE. The V and J ends lost 6 bases and 2 bases, in that order; junction bases with no gene match: 2. The CDR3 region has the DNA TGTGCCAGCACCGACAGGGCTGGAAACACCATATATTTT. Its protein is CASTDRAGNTIYF.

The chain links TRBV5-1 to TRBJ2-7; TRBD2 might be the D (7 bases). The CDR3 contains 15 residues. Germline assignment: CDR1 SGHRS and CDR2 YFSETQ. V was trimmed by 0 bases and J by 7 bases, leaving 17 bases between them. The CDR3 coding sequence is TGCGCCAGCAGCTTGGGGGCCCTACAGGGAGGGGAGCAGTACTTC. Translated, it gives CASSLGALQGGEQYF.

The chain uses TRBV2 and TRBJ1-2, with TRBD1 matching over 7 bases. The V gene end was trimmed by 5 bases and the J gene end by 3 bases; junction bases not matched to a gene: 3. CDR1 and CDR2 (germline): SNHLY, FYNNEI. This CDR3 has 13 amino acids. Here the CDR3 DNA reads TGTGCCAGCAGTCCTGGACAGGACTATGGCTACACCTTC. Its translation: CASSPGQDYGYTF.

The CDR3 spells CASSLLGYEQYF. The CDR3 DNA is TGTGCCAGCAGTTTATTGGGCTACGAGCAGTACTTC. The V gene is TRBV27, the J gene TRBJ2-5, with unresolved D. The end of the DNA aligns better with TRBJ2-7, so the J call may be wrong. This CDR3 region has 12 residues. Per germline, CDR1 MNHEY and CDR2 SMNVEV (reference sequence).

J is TRBJ1-2 and V is TRBV20-1; no definite D call. Germline-derived CDR1 and CDR2 are DFQATT and SNEGSKA (reference sequence). V shed 3 bases and J shed 13 bases, with 15 bases lying between them. The CDR3 is made up of 11 amino acids. CDR3 nucleotide sequence: TGCAGTGCTAGTCCCCCCCGGGGTGGCACCTTC. Amino acid sequence: CSASPPRGGTF.

This clone was seen more than once but under ten times. This chain links TRBV4-3 with TRBJ1-1, with no clear D. The CDR3 length is 14 residues. Germline CDR1 reads LGHNA; CDR2 reads YSLEER. Trimming left V 0 bases short and J 7 bases short, with 12 bases between. The CDR3 here is CASSQDDVVSEAFF. DNA for the CDR3: TGCGCCAGCAGCCAAGACGATGTTGTGAGTGAAGCTTTCTTT.

J is TRBJ2-7 and V is TRBV2; perhaps TRBD1 as D (6 bases). The CDR3 has 14 residues. Germline lookup yields CDR1 SNHLY and CDR2 FYNNEI. The V and J ends lost 6 bases and 3 bases respectively, with 15 bases between them. CDR3 bases: TGTGCCAGCAGAGGTGAGGGGGTAGGCTACGAGCAGTACTTC. Amino acid sequence: CASRGEGVGYEQYF.

The V call is TRBV4-3, the J call TRBJ2-5; D perhaps matches TRBD2 (5 bases). Trimming removed 0 bases from V and 5 bases from J, with 13 bases in between. This CDR3 has 15 residues. Germline V gives CDR1 LGHNA, CDR2 YSLEER. This CDR3 reads CASSQDGSGEETQYF. The CDR3 DNA reads TGCGCCAGCAGCCAAGATGGCAGCGGTGAGGAGACCCAGTACTTC.

The chain employs TRBV6-5 and TRBJ2-1; 7 nucleotides agree with TRBD1. The V and J ends lost 6 bases and 4 bases, in that order; junction bases with no gene match: 9. Germline V gene data show CDR1 as MNHEY and CDR2 as SVGAGI. This CDR3 is built from 15 residues. As DNA, the CDR3 is TGTGCCAGCAGAATACAGGGGAGTTTTTACAATGAGCAGTTCTTC. Translation: CASRIQGSFYNEQFF.

The rearrangement uses TRBV19 and TRBJ1-2; 8 bases agree with TRBD1. V gave up 10 bases and J gave up 4 bases; unmatched junction bases: 11. The CDR3 runs 14 residues. Per the germline V gene, CDR1 is LNHDA and CDR2 is SQIVND (reference sequence). CDR3 region: CATARTGLIYGYTF. CDR3 DNA sequence: TGTGCCACCGCTCGGACAGGGCTTATCTATGGCTACACCTTC.

The CDR3 loop reads CASSPQGRSGANVLTF. CDR3 bases: TGTGCCAGCAGCCCACAGGGGAGGTCTGGGGCCAACGTCCTGACTTTC. V and J are TRBV7-2 and TRBJ2-6; a possible D gene is TRBD1 (7 bases). V lost 5 bases, J lost 1 base, and 12 bases lay in between. This CDR3 has 16 residues. The germline gives CDR1 SGHTA, CDR2 FQGNSA.

The V gene is TRBV4-1, the J gene TRBJ1-1; D remains unclear. The germline V gene has CDR1 MGHRA and CDR2 YSYEKL. The CDR3 has 16 residues. The V end was cut by 1 base, the J end by 1 base, with 13 bases between. CDR3 amino acids: CASSQVETGKNTEAFF. The CDR3 DNA reads TGCGCCAGCAGCCAAGTGGAGACGGGTAAGAACACTGAAGCTTTCTTT.

The chain carries TRBV10-3 and TRBJ1-1; D is unresolved. Trimming stripped 4 bases from V and 1 base from J, with 13 bases between. The CDR3 extends over 15 amino acids. Germline assignment: CDR1 ENHRY and CDR2 SYGVKD. The CDR3 protein is CAISGPERRNTEAFF. The DNA of the CDR3 is TGTGCCATCAGTGGGCCCGAGAGGAGGAACACTGAAGCTTTCTTT.

The chain employs TRBV13 and TRBJ1-6; D might be TRBD1 (5 bases). Germline lookup yields CDR1 PRHDT and CDR2 FYEKMQ (reference sequence). Trimming left V 2 bases short and J 3 bases short, with 17 bases between. This CDR3 has 18 amino acids. This CDR3 is CASSLSTRDLIYNSPLHF. The CDR3 bases are TGTGCCAGCAGCTTAAGTACGCGGGACCTCATCTATAATTCACCCCTCCACTTT.

This clone turned up a few times. The chain recombines TRBV6-4 with TRBJ2-5, with 7 bases identical to TRBD2. The CDR3 covers 14 residues. Losses at the gene ends were 6 bases for V and 3 bases for J; bases not matched to a gene: 7. Germline assignment: CDR1 MRHNA and CDR2 SNTAGT. CDR3: CASSPQAGEETQYF. Here the CDR3 DNA reads TGTGCCAGCAGCCCACAGGCGGGGGAAGAGACCCAGTACTTC.

The chain combines TRBV7-2 with TRBJ1-4, with 8 bases lining up with TRBD1. The length of the CDR3 is 15 residues. Trimming took 6 bases from V and 0 from J; bases not matched to a gene: 3. Germline V CDR1 and CDR2: SGHTA, FQGNSA. CDR3 amino acids: CASSRTGSTNEKLFF. The CDR3, as DNA: TGTGCCAGCAGTCGGACAGGGTCAACTAATGAAAAACTGTTTTTT.

This clone came up once. The V and J genes are TRBV6-5 and TRBJ1-2; D may be TRBD1 (6 bases). Per germline, CDR1 MNHEY and CDR2 SVGAGI. Trimming cost V 6 bases and J 1 base, with 12 bases left between them. The length of the CDR3 is 14 residues. This CDR3 reads CASRPTDSNYGYTF. The CDR3 DNA sequence: TGTGCCAGCAGACCAACGGACAGTAACTATGGCTACACCTTC.

This clone was counted only a few times. This chain uses TRBV6-1 with TRBJ1-1, with D tentatively TRBD1 (6 bases). V lost 4 bases, J lost 0 bases, and 12 bases lay in between. CDR3 length equals 15 residues. Germline values: CDR1 MNHNS, CDR2 SASEGT. This chain's CDR3 is CASSVTGIMNTEAFF. For the CDR3, the DNA is TGTGCCAGCAGTGTTACAGGGATCATGAACACTGAAGCTTTCTTT.

J is TRBJ2-3 and V is TRBV4-1; D gene unclear. This CDR3 has 11 residues. Between the trimmed V and J ends, which lost 11 bases and 0 bases, there was a span of 6 bases. CDR1 MGHRA and CDR2 YSYEKL come from the germline V gene. DNA for the CDR3: TGCGCCGGCTCTAGCACAGATACGCAGTATTTT. It specifies CAGSSTDTQYF.